This T cell receptor beta chain was recovered during a study of blood T cells in healthy people across ages. Study background: For every two T cells, template switching captured about one barcoded beta molecule. Study-level findings and limits: Relative to aged donors, long-lived donors carried more naive CD4+ cells and displayed higher diversity. Older age went with lower TCR beta diversity per million T cells, in a roughly linear way.

A word on this clonotype: Its cognate antigen is unknown.

Per germline, CDR1 LNHNV and CDR2 YYDKDF (reference sequence). The V end lost 3 bases, the J end lost 0 bases, and 9 bases lay between the germline ends. This CDR3 is 16 amino acids long. Combining a sample-barcoded 5' primer with a J-beta primer mix, a second PCR ran for 7 to 11 cycles. TCRdb re-called the 5' RACE reads with MiXCR, one entry per CDR3 protein. The sample shows about 1.4 million distinct CDR3 sequences, almost 60% of them seen only once. Sequenced material: blood. This receptor was taken from a man between 18 and 29 years old in good health. V and J are TRBV15 and TRBJ2-6; D gene unclear. CDR3 residues: CATSRDPDSGANVLTF. The CDR3, as DNA: TGTGCCACCAGCAGGGATCCCGACTCTGGGGCCAACGTCCTGACTTTC.